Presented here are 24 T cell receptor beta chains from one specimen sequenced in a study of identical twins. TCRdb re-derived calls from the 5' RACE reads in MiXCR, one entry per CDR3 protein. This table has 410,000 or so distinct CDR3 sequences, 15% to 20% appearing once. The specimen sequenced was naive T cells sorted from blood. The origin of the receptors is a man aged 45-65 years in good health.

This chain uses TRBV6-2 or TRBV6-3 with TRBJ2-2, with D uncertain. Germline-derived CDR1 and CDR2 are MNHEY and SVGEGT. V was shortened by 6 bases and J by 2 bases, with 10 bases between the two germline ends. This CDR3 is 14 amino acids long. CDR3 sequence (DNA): TGTGCCAGCAGGCGCTCAGGAAACACCGGGGAGCTGTTTTTT. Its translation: CASRRSGNTGELFF.

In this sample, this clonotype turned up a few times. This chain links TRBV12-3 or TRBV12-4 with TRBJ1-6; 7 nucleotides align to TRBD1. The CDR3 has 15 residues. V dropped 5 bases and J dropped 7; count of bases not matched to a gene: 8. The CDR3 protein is CASSRQGSPNSPLHF. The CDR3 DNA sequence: TGTGCCAGCAGTCGACAGGGTAGCCCGAATTCACCCCTCCACTTT.

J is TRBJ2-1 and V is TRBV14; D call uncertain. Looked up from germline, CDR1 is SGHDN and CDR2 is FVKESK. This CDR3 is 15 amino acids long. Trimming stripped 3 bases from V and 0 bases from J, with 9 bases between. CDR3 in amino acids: CASSHYLSSYNEQFF. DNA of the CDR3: TGTGCCAGCAGCCACTACCTAAGCTCCTACAATGAGCAGTTCTTC.

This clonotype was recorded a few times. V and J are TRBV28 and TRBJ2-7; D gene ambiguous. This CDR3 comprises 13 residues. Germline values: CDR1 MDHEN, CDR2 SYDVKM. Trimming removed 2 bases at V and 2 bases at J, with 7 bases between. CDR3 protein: CASSLGEPYEQYF. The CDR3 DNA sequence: TGTGCCAGCAGTTTAGGGGAACCCTACGAGCAGTACTTC.

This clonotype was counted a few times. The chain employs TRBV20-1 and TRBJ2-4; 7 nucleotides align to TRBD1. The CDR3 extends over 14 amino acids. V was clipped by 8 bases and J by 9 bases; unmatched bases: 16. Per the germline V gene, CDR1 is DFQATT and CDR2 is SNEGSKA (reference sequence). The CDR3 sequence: CSSYSTGASGIQYF. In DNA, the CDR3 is TGCAGTTCCTACTCCACAGGGGCGTCGGGCATTCAGTACTTC.

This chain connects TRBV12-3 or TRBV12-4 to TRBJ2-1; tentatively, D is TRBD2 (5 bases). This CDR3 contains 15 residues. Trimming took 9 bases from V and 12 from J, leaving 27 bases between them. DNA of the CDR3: TGTGCCAGTACTTCTTGGGCGGACTCCCCCCCGGGGCAGTTCTTC. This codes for CASTSWADSPPGQFF.

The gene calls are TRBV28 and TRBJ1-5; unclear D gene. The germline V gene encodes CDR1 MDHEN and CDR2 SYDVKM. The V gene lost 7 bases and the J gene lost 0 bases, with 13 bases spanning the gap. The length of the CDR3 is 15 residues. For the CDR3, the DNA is TGTGCCAGCACCTGGCTTTCGGATAGCAATCAGCCCCAGCATTTT. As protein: CASTWLSDSNQPQHF.

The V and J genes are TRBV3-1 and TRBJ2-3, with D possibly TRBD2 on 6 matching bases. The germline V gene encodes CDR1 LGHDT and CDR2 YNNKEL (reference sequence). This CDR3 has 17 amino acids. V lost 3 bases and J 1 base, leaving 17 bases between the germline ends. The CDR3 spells CASSQEPGLRGTDTQYF. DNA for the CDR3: TGTGCCAGCAGCCAGGAACCGGGACTTCGAGGCACAGATACGCAGTATTTT.

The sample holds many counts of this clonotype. The CDR3 region is CASSPPGLAGGNEQFF. In nucleotides, the CDR3 is TGTGCCAGCAGCCCACCGGGACTAGCGGGAGGAAATGAGCAGTTCTTC. The V gene is TRBV7-2, the J gene TRBJ2-1, with 15 bases matching TRBD2. The trim removed 5 bases at V and 7 bases at J, leaving 6 bases unmatched. Per germline, CDR1 SGHTA and CDR2 FQGNSA. This CDR3 has 16 amino acids.

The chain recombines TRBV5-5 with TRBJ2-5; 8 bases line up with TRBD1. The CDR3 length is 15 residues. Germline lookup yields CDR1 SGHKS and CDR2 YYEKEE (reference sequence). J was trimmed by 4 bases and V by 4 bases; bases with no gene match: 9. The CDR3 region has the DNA TGTGCCAGCAGCCTGCCCGGGACAGGCGGAGAGACCCAGTACTTC. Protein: CASSLPGTGGETQYF.

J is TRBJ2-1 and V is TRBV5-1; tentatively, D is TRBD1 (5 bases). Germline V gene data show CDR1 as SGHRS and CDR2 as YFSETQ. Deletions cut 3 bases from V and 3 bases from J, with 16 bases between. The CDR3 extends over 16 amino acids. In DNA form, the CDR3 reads TGCGCCAGCAGCTCAGGGTTTGCGGAACTCTACAATGAGCAGTTCTTC. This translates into CASSSGFAELYNEQFF. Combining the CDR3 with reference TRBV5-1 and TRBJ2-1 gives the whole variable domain KAGVTQTPRYLIKTRGQQVTLSCSPISGHRSVSWYQQTPGQGLQFLFEYFSETQRNKGNFPGRFSGRQFSNSRSEMNVSTLELGDSALYLCASSSGFAELYNEQFFGPGTRLTVL.

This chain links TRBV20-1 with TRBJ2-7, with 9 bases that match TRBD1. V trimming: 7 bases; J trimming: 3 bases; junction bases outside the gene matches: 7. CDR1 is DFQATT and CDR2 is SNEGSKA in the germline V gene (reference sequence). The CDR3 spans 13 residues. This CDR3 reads CSVRDRGNYEQYF. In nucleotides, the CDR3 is TGCAGTGTCCGCGACAGGGGGAACTACGAGCAGTACTTC.

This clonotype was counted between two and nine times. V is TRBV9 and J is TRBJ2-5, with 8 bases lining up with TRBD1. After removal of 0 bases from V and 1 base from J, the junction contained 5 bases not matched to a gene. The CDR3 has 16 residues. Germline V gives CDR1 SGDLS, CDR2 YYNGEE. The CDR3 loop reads CASSVGGRGLQETQYF. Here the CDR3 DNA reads TGTGCCAGCAGCGTAGGAGGCAGGGGGCTCCAAGAGACCCAGTACTTC.

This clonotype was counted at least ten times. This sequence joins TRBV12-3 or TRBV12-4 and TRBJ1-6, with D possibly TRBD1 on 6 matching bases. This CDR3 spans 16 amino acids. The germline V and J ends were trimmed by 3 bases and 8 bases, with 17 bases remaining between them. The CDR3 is CASSLGGQAWDSPLHF. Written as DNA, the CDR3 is TGTGCCAGCAGTTTGGGGGGGCAGGCGTGGGATTCACCCCTCCACTTT.

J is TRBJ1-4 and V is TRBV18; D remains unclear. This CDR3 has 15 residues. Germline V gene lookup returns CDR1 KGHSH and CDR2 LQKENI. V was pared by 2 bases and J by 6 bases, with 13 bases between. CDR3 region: CASSPAPRAHEKLFF. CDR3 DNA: TGTGCCAGCTCACCAGCCCCCCGGGCCCATGAAAAACTGTTTTTT.

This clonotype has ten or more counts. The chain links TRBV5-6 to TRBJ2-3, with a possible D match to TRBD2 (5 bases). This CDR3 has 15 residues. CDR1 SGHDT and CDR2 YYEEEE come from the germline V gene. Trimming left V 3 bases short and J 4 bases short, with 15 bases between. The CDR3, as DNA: TGTGCCAGCAGCTCCCGGTTGAGGGCAGCAGATACGCAGTATTTT. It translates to CASSSRLRAADTQYF.

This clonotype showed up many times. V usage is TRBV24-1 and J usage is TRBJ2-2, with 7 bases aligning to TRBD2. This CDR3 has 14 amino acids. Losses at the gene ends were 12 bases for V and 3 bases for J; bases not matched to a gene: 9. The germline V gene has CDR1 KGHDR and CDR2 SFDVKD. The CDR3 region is CAARRGSDTGELFF. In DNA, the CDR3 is TGTGCCGCCCGGCGGGGGTCGGACACCGGGGAGCTGTTTTTT.

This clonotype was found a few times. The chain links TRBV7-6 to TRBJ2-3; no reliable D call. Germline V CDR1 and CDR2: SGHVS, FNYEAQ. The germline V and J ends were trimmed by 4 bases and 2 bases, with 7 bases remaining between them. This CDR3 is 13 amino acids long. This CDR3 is CASSSEITDTQYF. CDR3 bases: TGTGCCAGCAGCTCAGAGATCACAGATACGCAGTATTTT.

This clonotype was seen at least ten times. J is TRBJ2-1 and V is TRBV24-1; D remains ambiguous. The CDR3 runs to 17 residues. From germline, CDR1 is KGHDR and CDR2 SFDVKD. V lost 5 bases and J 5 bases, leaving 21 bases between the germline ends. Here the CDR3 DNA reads TGTGCCACCAGTGCCCTAGGGTCAGAAAGATCCCACAATGAGCAGTTCTTC. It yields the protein CATSALGSERSHNEQFF.

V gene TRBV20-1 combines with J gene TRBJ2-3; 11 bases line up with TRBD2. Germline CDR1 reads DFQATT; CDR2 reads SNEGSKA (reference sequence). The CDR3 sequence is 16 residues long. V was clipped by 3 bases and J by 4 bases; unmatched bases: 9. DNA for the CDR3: TGCAGTGCTAGTCCCGCTAGCGGGAGGACGGCAGATACGCAGTATTTT. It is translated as CSASPASGRTADTQYF.

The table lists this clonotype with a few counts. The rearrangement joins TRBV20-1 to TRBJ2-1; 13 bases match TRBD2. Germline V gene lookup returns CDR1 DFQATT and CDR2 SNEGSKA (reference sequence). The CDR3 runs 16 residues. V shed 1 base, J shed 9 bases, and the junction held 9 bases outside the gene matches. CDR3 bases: TGCAGTGCTAGAGGCTCGACTAGCGGGAGGATGGTTGAGCAGTTCTTC. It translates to CSARGSTSGRMVEQFF.

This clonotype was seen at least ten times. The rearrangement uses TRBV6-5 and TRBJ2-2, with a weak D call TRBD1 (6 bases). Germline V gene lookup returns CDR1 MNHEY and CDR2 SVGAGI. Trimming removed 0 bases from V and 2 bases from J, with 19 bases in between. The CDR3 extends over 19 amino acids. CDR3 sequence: CASSYSRLWVGANTGELFF. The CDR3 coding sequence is TGTGCCAGCAGTTACTCGAGGTTGTGGGTGGGGGCCAACACCGGGGAGCTGTTTTTT.

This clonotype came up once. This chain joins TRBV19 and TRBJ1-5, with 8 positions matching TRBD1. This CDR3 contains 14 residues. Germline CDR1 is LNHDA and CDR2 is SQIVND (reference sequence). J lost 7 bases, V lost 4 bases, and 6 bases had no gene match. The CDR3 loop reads CASSTGQGGQPQHF. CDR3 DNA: TGTGCCAGTAGTACCGGACAGGGTGGACAGCCCCAGCATTTT.

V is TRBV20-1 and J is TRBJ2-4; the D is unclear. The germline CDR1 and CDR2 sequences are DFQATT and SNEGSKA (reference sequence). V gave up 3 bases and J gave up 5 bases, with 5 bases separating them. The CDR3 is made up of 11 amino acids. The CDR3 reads CSASGENIQYF. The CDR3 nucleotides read TGCAGTGCTAGTGGGGAAAACATTCAGTACTTC.